This T cell receptor (beta chain) stems from a study of regulatory dendritic cells for organ transplantation. The overall study: LPS was added to dendritic cell cultures on day 6.

Sorted subsets were CFSE-labeled and cultured around five days with allogeneic dendritic cells. FACS sorted CD4+ or CD8+ T cells into CD45RA+ naive and CD45RO+ memory. Study conclusions and caveats: Memory CD8+ T cells were the most oligoclonal; naive cells were highly diverse.

Sequencing used immunoSEQ multiplex PCR; TCRdb keeps in-frame clones, though not all of them. The data show 9,500 to 15,000 clones, around two thirds seen once. In this sample, this clone turned up a few times. Its antigen remains unidentified. The source is a human donor in good health. Sequenced: naive CD4+ T cells from blood cultured with regulatory dendritic cells. Subset denoted: CD45RA+ naive T cells.

The CDR3 reads CASSEGVAGGPETQYF. CDR3 sequence (DNA): TGTGCCAGCAGTGAAGGAGTAGCGGGGGGGCCTGAGACCCAGTACTTC. The chain links TRBV2 to TRBJ2-5; 11 bases match TRBD2. Germline values: CDR1 SNHLY, CDR2 FYNNEI. Germline trimming cut 1 base from V and 5 bases from J; bases unmatched to any gene: 6. The CDR3 totals 16 residues.